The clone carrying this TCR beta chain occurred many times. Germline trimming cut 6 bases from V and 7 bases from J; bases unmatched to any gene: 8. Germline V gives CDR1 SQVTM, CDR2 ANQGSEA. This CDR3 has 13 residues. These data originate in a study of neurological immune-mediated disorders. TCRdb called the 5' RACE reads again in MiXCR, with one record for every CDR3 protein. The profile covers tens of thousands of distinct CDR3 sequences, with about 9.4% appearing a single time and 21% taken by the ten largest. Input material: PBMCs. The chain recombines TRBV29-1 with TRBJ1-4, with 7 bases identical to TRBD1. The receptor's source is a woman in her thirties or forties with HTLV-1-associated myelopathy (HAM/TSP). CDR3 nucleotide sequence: TGCAGCGTGGGCCAGGGGGGTTTTGAAAAACTGTTTTTT. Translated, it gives CSVGQGGFEKLFF.